This T cell receptor (beta chain) is drawn from a study of cytomegalovirus exposure and HLA in healthy donors. Turning to the study itself: A data release that came early held tens of millions of unique TCRs from HLA-typed donors.

The sample holds many counts of this clone. The PCR ran on 60 Vbeta and 13 Jbeta primers. The assay was immunoSEQ multiplex PCR, and TCRdb's table has in-frame clones only and misses some. The table shows 130,000 or so clones, with more than 8% occurring only once. Germline assignment: CDR1 SGHTS and CDR2 YDEGEE. V shed 0 bases and J 7 bases; nucleotides not matched to a gene: 4. The CDR3 consists of 15 residues. This chain links TRBV5-8 with TRBJ1-6; 7 bases fit TRBD1. This clonotype was sampled from a middle-aged man in good health and CMV-seronegative. Material: PBMCs. As DNA, the CDR3 is TGTGCCAGCAGCTTGGGACAGGGCGGAAATTCACCCCTCCACTTT. Amino acids: CASSLGQGGNSPLHF.